Sequencing of this T cell receptor (beta chain) was carried out in a study of PD-1 blockade in classical Hodgkin lymphoma. Notes on this clone: Its antigen remains unknown.

Relapse was seen in all patients after autologous stem cell transplantation, and brentuximab vedotin exposure was variable. The CDR3 extends over 18 amino acids. Unmatched junction bases numbered 13, after V lost 4 bases and J lost 4 bases. Germline lookup yields CDR1 MNHEY and CDR2 SMNVEV (reference sequence). Using immunoSEQ multiplex PCR, the repertoire was profiled, and TCRdb retains in-frame clones only, with some absent. Among tens of thousands of clones, 78% were seen once, and the ten largest hold about an eighth. Study results and caveats: Why repertoires differed is undefined; disease activity or prior therapy possibly contributed.

This clonotype was obtained from a human donor with classical Hodgkin lymphoma. The material was peripheral blood mononuclear cells (PBMCs), obtained at baseline. The chain uses TRBV27 and TRBJ1-6; 7 bases align to TRBD1. CDR3 in amino acids: CASSSIGTANLYNSPLHF. The CDR3 coding sequence is TGTGCCAGCAGTTCCATAGGGACAGCTAATCTTTATAATTCACCCCTCCACTTT.